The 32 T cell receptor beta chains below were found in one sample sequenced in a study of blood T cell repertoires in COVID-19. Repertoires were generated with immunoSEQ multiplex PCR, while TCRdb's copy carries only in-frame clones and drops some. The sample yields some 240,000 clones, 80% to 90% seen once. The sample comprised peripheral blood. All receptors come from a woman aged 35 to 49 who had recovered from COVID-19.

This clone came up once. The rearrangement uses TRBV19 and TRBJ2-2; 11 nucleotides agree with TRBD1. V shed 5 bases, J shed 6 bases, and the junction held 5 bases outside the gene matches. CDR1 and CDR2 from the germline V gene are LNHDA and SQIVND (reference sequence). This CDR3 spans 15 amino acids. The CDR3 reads CASSAGTGGSGELFF. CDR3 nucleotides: TGTGCCAGTAGTGCCGGGACAGGGGGTTCCGGGGAGCTGTTTTTT.

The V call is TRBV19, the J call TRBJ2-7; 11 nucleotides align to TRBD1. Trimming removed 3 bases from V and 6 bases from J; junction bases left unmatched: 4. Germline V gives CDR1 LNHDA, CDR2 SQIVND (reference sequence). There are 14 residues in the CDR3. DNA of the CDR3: TGTGCCAGTAGTATCGGACAGGGGGCTGGCGAGCAGTACTTC. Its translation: CASSIGQGAGEQYF.

The CDR3 DNA is TGCGCCAGCAGCCACGACCGGGAATTCGGTCAGCCCCAGCATTTT. It codes for CASSHDREFGQPQHF. This sequence joins TRBV4-3 and TRBJ1-5; D is undetermined. Germline values: CDR1 LGHNA, CDR2 YSLEER. Deletions cut 3 bases from V and 6 bases from J, with 15 bases between. This CDR3 has 15 amino acids.

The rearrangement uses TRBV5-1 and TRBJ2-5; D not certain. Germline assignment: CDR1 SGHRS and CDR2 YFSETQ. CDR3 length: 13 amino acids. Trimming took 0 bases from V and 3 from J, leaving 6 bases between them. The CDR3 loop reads CASSLVTEETQYF. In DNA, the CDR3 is TGCGCCAGCAGCTTGGTGACTGAAGAGACCCAGTACTTC.

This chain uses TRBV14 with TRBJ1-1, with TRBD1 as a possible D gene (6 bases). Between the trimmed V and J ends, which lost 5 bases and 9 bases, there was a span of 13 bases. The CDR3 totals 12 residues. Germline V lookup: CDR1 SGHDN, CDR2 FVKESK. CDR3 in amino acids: CASSGWTAQAFF. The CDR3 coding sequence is TGTGCCAGCAGCGGATGGACAGCTCAAGCTTTCTTT. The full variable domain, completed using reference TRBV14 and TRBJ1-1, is EAGVTQFPSHSVIEKGQTVTLRCDPISGHDNLYWYRRVMGKEIKFLLHFVKESKQDESGMPNNRFLAERTGGTYSTLKVQPAELEDSGVYFCASSGWTAQAFFGQGTRLTVV.

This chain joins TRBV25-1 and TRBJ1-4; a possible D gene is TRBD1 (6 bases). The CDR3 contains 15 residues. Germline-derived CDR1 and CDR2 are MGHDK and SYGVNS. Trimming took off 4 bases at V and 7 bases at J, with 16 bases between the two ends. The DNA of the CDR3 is TGTGCCAGCAGTGTTCCAGGGGCATCGAGTGAAAAACTGTTTTTT. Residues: CASSVPGASSEKLFF.

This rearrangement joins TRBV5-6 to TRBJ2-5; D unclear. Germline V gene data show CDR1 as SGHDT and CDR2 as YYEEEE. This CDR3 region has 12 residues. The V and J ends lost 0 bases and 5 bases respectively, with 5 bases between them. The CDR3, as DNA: TGTGCCAGCAGCTTGGCCGCGGAGACCCAGTACTTC. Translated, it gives CASSLAAETQYF.

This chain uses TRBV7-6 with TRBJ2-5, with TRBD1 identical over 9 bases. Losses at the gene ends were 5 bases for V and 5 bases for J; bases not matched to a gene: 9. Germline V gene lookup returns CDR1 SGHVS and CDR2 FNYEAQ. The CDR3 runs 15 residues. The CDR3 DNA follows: TGTGCCAGCAGCATCTCTGGGACAGGGCTTGAGACCCAGTACTTC. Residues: CASSISGTGLETQYF.

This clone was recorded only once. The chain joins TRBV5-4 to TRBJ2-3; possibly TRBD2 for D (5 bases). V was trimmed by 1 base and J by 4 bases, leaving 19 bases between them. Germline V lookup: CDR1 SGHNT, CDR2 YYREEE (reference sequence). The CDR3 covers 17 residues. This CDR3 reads CASSLSWSTGNPDTQYF. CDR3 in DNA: TGTGCCAGCAGCTTGAGCTGGAGCACGGGGAATCCAGATACGCAGTATTTT.

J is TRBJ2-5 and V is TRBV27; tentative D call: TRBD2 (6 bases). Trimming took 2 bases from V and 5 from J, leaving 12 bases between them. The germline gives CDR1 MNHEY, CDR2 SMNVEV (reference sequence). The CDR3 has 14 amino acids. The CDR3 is CASSLAGIGETQYF. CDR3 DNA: TGTGCCAGCAGTTTAGCGGGGATTGGGGAGACCCAGTACTTC.

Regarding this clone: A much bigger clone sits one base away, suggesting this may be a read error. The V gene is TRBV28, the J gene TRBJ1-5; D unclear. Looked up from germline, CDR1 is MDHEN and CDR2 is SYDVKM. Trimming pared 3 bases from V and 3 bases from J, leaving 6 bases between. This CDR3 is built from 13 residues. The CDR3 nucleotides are TGTGCCAGCAGTTTCGACACCAATCAGCCCCAGCATTTT. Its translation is CASSFDTNQPQHF. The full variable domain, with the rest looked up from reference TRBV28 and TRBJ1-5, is DVKVTQSSRYLVKRTGEKVFLECVQDMDHENMFWYRQDPGLGLRLIYFSYDVKMKEKGDIPEGYSVSREKKERFSLILESASTNQTSMYLCASSFDTNQPQHFGDGTRLSIL.

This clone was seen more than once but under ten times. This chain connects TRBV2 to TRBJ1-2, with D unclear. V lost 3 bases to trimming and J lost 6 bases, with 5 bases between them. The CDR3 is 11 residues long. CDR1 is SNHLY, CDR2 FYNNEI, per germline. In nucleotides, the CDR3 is TGTGCCAGCAGTGATTATGATGGCTACACCTTC. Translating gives CASSDYDGYTF.

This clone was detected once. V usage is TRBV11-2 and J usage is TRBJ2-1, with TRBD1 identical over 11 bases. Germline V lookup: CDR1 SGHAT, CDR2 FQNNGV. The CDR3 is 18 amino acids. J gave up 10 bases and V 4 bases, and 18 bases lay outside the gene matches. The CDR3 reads CASSSISSDRGPLREQFF. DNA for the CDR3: TGTGCCAGCAGCTCAATTTCCTCGGACAGGGGGCCCCTTCGCGAGCAGTTCTTC.

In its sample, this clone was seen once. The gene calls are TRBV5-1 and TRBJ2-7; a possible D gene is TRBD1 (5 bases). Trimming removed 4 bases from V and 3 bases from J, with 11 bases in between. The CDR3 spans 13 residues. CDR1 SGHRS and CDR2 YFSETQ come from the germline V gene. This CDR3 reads CASSQGTNYEQYF. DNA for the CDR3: TGCGCCAGCAGCCAGGGAACGAACTACGAGCAGTACTTC.

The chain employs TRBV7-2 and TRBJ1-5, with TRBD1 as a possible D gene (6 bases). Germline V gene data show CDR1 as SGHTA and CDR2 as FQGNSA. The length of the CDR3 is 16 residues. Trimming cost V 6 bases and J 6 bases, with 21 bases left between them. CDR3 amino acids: CASSTNTGLSGQPQHF. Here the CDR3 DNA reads TGTGCCAGCAGTACCAACACAGGGTTGAGTGGTCAGCCCCAGCATTTT.

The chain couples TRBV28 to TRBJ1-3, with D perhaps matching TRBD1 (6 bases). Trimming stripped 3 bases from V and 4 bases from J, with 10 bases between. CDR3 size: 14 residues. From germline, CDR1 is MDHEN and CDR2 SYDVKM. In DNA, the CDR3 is TGTGCCAGCAGTTTGGTACAGGGCGGAAACACCATATATTTT. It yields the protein CASSLVQGGNTIYF.

CDR3 in amino acids: CASSEAADGELFF. The DNA for the CDR3 is TGTGCCAGCAGTGAAGCCGCAGACGGGGAGCTGTTTTTT. This sequence joins TRBV2 and TRBJ2-2; D is undetermined. CDR3 length equals 13 residues. Germline CDR1 SNHLY, CDR2 FYNNEI. V lost 0 bases and J lost 7, with 6 bases in between.

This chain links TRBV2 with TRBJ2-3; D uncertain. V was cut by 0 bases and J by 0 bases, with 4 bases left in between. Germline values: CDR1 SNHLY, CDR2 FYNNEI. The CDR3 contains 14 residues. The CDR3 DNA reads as TGTGCCAGCAGTGAAGCAACTAGCACAGATACGCAGTATTTT. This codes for CASSEATSTDTQYF.

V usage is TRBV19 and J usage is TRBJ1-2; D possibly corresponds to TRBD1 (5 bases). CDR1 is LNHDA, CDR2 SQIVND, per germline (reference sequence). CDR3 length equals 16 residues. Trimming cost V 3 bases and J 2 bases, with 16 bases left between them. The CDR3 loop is CASSIWAGLLNYGYTF. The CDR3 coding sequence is TGTGCCAGTAGTATTTGGGCGGGACTACTGAACTATGGCTACACCTTC.

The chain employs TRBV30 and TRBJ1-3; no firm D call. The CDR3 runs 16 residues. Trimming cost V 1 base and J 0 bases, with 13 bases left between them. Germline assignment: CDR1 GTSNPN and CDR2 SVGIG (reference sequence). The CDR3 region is CAWSGDITGSGNTIYF. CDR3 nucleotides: TGTGCCTGGAGTGGCGACATCACCGGCTCTGGAAACACCATATATTTT.

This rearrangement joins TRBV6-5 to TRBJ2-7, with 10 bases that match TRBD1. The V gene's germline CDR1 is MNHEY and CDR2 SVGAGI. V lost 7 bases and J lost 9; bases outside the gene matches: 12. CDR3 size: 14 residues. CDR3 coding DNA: TGTGCCAGCACCCCCGGGACAGGGGTCGGGCGGCAGTACTTC. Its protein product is CASTPGTGVGRQYF.

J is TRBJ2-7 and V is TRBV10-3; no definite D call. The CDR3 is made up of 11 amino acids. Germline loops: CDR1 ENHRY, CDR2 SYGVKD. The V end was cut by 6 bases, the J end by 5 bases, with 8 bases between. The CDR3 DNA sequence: TGTGCCATCAGGGAAGGAGACGAGCAGTACTTC. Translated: CAIREGDEQYF.

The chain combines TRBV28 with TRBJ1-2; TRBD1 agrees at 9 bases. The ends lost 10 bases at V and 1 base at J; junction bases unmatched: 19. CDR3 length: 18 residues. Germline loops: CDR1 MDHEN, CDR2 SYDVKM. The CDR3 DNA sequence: TGTGCCACCCAATCCCCGTCCGGGACAGGGAACCTTAACTATGGCTACACCTTC. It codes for CATQSPSGTGNLNYGYTF.

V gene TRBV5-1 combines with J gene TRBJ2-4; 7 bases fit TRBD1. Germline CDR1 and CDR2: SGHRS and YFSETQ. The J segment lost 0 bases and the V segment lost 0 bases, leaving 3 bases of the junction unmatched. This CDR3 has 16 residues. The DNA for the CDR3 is TGCGCCAGCAGCTTGGAACAGGGGAGAGCCAAAAACATTCAGTACTTC. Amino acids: CASSLEQGRAKNIQYF.

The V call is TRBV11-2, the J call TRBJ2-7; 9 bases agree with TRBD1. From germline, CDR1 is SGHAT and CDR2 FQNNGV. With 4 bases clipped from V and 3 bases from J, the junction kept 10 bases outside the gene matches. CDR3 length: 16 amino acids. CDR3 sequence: CASSSAGTGIVYEQYF. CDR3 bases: TGTGCCAGCAGCTCGGCCGGGACAGGGATAGTCTACGAGCAGTACTTC. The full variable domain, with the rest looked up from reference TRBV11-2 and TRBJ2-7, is EAGVAQSPRYKIIEKRQSVAFWCNPISGHATLYWYQQILGQGPKLLIQFQNNGVVDDSQLPKDRFSAERLKGVDSTLKIQPAKLEDSAVYLCASSSAGTGIVYEQYFGPGTRLTVT.

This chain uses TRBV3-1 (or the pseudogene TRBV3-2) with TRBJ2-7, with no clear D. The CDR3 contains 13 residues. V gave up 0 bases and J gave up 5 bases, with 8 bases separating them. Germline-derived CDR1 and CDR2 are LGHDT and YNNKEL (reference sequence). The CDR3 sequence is CASSQDLKNEQYF. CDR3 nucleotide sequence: TGTGCCAGCAGCCAAGATCTAAAGAACGAGCAGTACTTC.

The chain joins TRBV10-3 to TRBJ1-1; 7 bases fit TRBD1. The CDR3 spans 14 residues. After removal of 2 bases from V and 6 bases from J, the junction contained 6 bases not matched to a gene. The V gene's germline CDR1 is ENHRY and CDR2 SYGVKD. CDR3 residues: CAISEGGQRPEAFF. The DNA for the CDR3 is TGTGCCATCAGTGAGGGGGGACAGAGACCTGAAGCTTTCTTT.

CDR3 bases: TGTGCCAGCAGTTCCTACAGGAACACCGGGGAGCTGTTTTTT. It encodes CASSSYRNTGELFF. The chain has TRBV6-5 and TRBJ2-2, with D uncertain. The CDR3 is made up of 14 amino acids. The germline V gene has CDR1 MNHEY and CDR2 SVGAGI. Between the trimmed V and J ends, which lost 4 bases and 1 base, there was a span of 7 bases.

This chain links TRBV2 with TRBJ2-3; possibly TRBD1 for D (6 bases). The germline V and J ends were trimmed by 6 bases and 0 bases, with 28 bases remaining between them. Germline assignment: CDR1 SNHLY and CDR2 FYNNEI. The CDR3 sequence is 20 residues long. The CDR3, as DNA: TGTGCCAGCAGCCCAAAAACCGGGACAAAGTTCCCATTGAGCACAGATACGCAGTATTTT. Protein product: CASSPKTGTKFPLSTDTQYF. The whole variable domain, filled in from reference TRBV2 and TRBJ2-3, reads EPEVTQTPSHQVTQMGQEVILRCVPISNHLYFYWYRQILGQKVEFLVSFYNNEISEKSEIFDDQFSVERPDGSNFTLKIRSTKLEDSAMYFCASSPKTGTKFPLSTDTQYFGPGTRLTVL.

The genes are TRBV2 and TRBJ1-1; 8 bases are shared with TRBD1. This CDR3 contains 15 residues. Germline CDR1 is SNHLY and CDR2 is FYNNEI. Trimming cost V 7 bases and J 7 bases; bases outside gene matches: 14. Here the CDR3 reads CASTAGSFGQGEAFF. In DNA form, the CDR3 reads TGTGCCAGCACCGCCGGGTCCTTCGGACAGGGTGAAGCTTTCTTT.

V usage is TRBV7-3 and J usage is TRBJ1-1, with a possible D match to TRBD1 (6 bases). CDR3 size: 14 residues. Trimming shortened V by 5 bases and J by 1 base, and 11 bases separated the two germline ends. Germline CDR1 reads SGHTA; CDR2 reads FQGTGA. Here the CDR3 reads CASSPSGQNTEAFF. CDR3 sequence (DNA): TGTGCCAGCAGCCCCTCGGGACAGAACACTGAAGCTTTCTTT.

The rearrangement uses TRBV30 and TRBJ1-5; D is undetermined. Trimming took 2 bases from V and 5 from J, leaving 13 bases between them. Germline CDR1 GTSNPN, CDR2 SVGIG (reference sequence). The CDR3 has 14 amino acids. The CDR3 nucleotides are TGTGCCTGGAGTTCGGACTCTCCCGATCAGCCCCAGCATTTT. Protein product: CAWSSDSPDQPQHF.